This T cell receptor (beta chain) was sequenced for a study of blood T cell repertoires in COVID-19. Turning to the study itself: Acute and convalescent COVID-19 specimens originated in the United States, Italy and Spain. PBMCs, B-cell-depleted T cells, or T cells provided the cDNA or gDNA that made up the material.

The CDR3 is 13 amino acids. With V trimmed by 5 bases and J by 6 bases, 3 bases remained unmatched. Per the original data handling: The assay estimated nucleated cells by amplifying reference gene primers. The assay was immunoSEQ multiplex PCR, and TCRdb's table has in-frame clones only and misses some. V and J calls and clone size follow that table, whereas D and trimming were derived from the DNA. The sample has about 250,000 clones, 83% seen once; the top ten hold around 5.5%. The TCR sequence derives from a human donor in a cohort sampled during active COVID-19. Sequencing was carried out using peripheral blood. V is TRBV12-3 or TRBV12-4 and J is TRBJ1-2; TRBD1 matches 10 bases. CDR3 in DNA: TGTGCCAGCAGTACCGGGACAGGGGATGGCTACACCTTC. It specifies CASSTGTGDGYTF.